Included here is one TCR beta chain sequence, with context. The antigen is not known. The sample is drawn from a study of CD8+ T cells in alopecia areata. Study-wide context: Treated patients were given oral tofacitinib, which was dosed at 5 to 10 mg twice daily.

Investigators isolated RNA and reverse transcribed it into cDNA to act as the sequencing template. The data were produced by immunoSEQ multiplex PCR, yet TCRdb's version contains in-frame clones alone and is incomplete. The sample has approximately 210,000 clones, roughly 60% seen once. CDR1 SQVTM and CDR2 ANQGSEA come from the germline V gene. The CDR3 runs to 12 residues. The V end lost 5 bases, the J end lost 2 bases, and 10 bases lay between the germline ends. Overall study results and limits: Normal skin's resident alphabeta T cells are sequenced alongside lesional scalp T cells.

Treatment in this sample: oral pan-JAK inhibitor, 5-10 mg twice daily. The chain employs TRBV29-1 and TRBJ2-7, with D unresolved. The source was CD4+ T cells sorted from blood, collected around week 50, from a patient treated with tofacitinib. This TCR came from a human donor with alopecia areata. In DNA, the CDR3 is TGCAGCGTTAAGGCAGGAGCCTACGAGCAGTACTTC. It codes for CSVKAGAYEQYF.